This is a list of T cell receptor beta chains from one sample in a study of T cells in Graves' hyperthyroidism and ophthalmopathy. TCRdb used MiXCR to reprocess the multiplex PCR reads, holding one entry per CDR3 protein. The repertoire holds 730,000 or so distinct CDR3 sequences, with around 20% as singletons. Sequenced material: blood. These receptors were collected from a woman aged 50 to 60 with Graves' hyperthyroidism that later progressed to Graves' ophthalmopathy. Both conserved end residues are part of each CDR3. A D gene is named only where the DNA matches it firmly. The size of a clone is reported for some rows only, either as once, few or many, or as a class for expanded clones.

TRBJ2-3,TRBV5-1,TRBD2,NA,CASSPFSGGATDTQYF,TGCGCCAGCAGCCCCTTTAGCGGGGGGGCAACAGATACGCAGTATTTT
TRBJ2-7,TRBV19,NA,NA,CASREKSSYEQYF,TGTGCCAGTAGAGAAAAAAGCTCCTACGAGCAGTACTTC
TRBJ2-1,TRBV19,TRBD2,NA,CASSIGLADYSYNEQFF,TGTGCCAGTAGTATTGGTCTAGCGGATTACTCCTACAATGAGCAGTTCTTC
TRBJ1-1,TRBV19,NA,many,CASSITGWDTEAFF,TGTGCCAGTAGTATTACGGGCTGGGACACTGAAGCTTTCTTT
TRBJ2-7,TRBV4-1,TRBD1,NA,CASSHVDRDTYEQYF,TGCGCCAGCAGCCACGTCGACAGGGACACCTACGAGCAGTACTTC
TRBJ2-3,TRBV6-1,NA,many,CASRRGGTDTQYF,TGTGCCAGCAGGCGGGGAGGCACAGATACGCAGTATTTT
TRBJ2-3,TRBV28,TRBD2,NA,CASSFFLNGGGFTDTQYF,TGTGCCAGCAGTTTTTTTCTCAACGGGGGGGGTTTCACAGATACGCAGTATTTT
TRBJ2-1,TRBV9,NA,NA,CASSYTRGLSVNEQFF,TGTGCCAGCAGCTACACGAGGGGTCTTAGTGTTAATGAGCAGTTCTTC
TRBJ2-1,TRBV6-1,TRBD1,NA,CASSARDRASHNEQFF,TGTGCCAGCAGTGCAAGGGACAGGGCGAGTCACAATGAGCAGTTCTTC
TRBJ2-1,TRBV29-1,NA,NA,CSVDLKYNEQFF,TGCAGCGTTGATCTGAAATACAATGAGCAGTTCTTC
TRBJ1-2,TRBV6-1,NA,many,CASSEGGTYGYTF,TGTGCCAGCAGTGAGGGGGGAACCTATGGCTACACCTTC
TRBJ2-7,TRBV20-1,TRBD1,many,CSARDHRGPREQYF,TGCAGTGCTAGAGATCACAGGGGGCCAAGAGAGCAGTACTTC
TRBJ2-4,TRBV6-1,NA,NA,CASSENHVAKNIQYF,TGTGCCAGCAGTGAAAACCACGTAGCCAAAAACATTCAGTACTTC
TRBJ1-2,TRBV27,TRBD1,NA,CASSPILTGWSYGYTF,TGTGCCAGCAGTCCAATCCTGACAGGGTGGAGTTATGGCTACACCTTC
TRBJ2-2,TRBV4-1,TRBD1,few,CASSQVGTGFPYTGELFF,TGCGCCAGCAGCCAAGTAGGGACAGGGTTTCCCTACACCGGGGAGCTGTTTTTT
TRBJ2-1,TRBV9,NA,NA,CASSVVGQGNEQFF,TGTGCCAGCAGCGTAGTTGGGCAGGGCAATGAGCAGTTCTTC
TRBJ1-6,TRBV20-1,TRBD1,many,CSARDGTGAPNSPLHF,TGCAGTGCTAGAGATGGGACAGGGGCGCCGAATTCACCCCTCCACTTT
TRBJ1-5,TRBV18,NA,few,CASSPSQYSNQPQHF,TGTGCCAGCTCACCAAGCCAGTATAGCAATCAGCCCCAGCATTTT
TRBJ2-1,TRBV20-1,NA,NA,CSARDLRGVNEQFF,TGCAGTGCTAGAGATCTGAGGGGGGTCAATGAGCAGTTCTTC
TRBJ2-3,TRBV6-1,TRBD2,few,CASRTSGGRDTQYF,TGTGCCAGCAGGACTAGCGGGGGCCGAGATACGCAGTATTTT
TRBJ1-2,TRBV3-1,NA,NA,CASSQDNNYGYTF,TGTGCCAGCAGCCAAGATAATAACTATGGCTACACCTTC